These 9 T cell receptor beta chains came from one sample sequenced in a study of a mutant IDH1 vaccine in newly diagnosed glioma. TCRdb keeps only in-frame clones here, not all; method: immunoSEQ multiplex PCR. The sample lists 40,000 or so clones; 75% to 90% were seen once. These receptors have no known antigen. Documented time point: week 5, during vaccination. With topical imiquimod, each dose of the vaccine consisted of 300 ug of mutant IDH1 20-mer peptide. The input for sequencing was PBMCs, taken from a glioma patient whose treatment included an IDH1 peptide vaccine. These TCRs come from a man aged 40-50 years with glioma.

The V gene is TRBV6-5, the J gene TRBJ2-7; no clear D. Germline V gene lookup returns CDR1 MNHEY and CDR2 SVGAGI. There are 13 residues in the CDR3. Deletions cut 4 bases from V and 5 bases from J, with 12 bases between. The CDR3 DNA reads TGTGCCAGCAGTTCCGACTCGGACCACGAGCAGTACTTC. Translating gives CASSSDSDHEQYF.

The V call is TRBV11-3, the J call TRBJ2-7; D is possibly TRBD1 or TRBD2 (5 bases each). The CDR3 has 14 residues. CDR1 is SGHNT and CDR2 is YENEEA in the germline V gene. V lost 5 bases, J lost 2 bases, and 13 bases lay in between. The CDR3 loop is CASSPGTGPYEQYF. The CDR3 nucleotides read TGTGCCAGCAGCCCAGGGACGGGGCCCTACGAGCAGTACTTC.

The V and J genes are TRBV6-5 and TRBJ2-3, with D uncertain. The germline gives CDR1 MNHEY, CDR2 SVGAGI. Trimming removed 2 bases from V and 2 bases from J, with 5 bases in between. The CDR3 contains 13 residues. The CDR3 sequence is CASSYTFTDTQYF. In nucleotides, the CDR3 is TGTGCCAGCAGTTACACGTTCACAGATACGCAGTATTTT.

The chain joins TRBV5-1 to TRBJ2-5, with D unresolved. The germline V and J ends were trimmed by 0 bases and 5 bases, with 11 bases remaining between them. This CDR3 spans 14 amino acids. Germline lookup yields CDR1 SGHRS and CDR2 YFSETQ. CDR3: CASSLVSGSETQYF. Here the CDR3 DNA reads TGCGCCAGCAGCTTGGTTTCCGGGTCGGAGACCCAGTACTTC.

CDR3 DNA: TGTGCCAGCAGGGGGGCGGGAGCGGGCACAGATACGCAGTATTTT. Its protein product is CASRGAGAGTDTQYF. This chain uses TRBV6-1 with TRBJ2-3; the D gene is possibly TRBD2 (7 bases). Germline CDR1 and CDR2: MNHNS and SASEGT. The CDR3 consists of 15 residues. The ends were cut back, 6 bases at V and 1 base at J, with 14 bases in the middle.

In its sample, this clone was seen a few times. DNA of the CDR3: TGTGCCAGCAGTGAGATGGGGGGAAACACTGAAGCTTTCTTT. It yields the protein CASSEMGGNTEAFF. V usage is TRBV6-1 and J usage is TRBJ1-1; tentative D call: TRBD1 (5 bases). The germline CDR1 and CDR2 sequences are MNHNS and SASEGT. The CDR3 consists of 14 residues. Trimming took off 3 bases at V and 2 bases at J, with 10 bases between the two ends.

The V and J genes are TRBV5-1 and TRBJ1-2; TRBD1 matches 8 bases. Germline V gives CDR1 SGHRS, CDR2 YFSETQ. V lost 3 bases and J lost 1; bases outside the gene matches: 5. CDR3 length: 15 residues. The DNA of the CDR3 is TGCGCCAGCAGCTCTGGACAGGGTAGTAACTATGGCTACACCTTC. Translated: CASSSGQGSNYGYTF. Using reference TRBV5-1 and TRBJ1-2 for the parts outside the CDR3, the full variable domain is KAGVTQTPRYLIKTRGQQVTLSCSPISGHRSVSWYQQTPGQGLQFLFEYFSETQRNKGNFPGRFSGRQFSNSRSEMNVSTLELGDSALYLCASSSGQGSNYGYTFGSGTRLTVV.

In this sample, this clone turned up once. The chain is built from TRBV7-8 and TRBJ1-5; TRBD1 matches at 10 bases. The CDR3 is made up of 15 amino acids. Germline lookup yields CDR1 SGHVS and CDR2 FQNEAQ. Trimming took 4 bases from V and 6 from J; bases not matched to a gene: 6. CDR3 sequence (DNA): TGTGCCAGCAGCTACGGGACAGGGGTTGGTCAGCCCCAGCATTTT. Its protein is CASSYGTGVGQPQHF. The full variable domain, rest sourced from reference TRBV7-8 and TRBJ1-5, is GAGVSQSPRYKVAKRGQDVALRCDPISGHVSLFWYQQALGQGPEFLTYFQNEAQLDKSGLPSDRFFAERPEGSVSTLKIQRTQQEDSAVYLCASSYGTGVGQPQHFGDGTRLSIL.

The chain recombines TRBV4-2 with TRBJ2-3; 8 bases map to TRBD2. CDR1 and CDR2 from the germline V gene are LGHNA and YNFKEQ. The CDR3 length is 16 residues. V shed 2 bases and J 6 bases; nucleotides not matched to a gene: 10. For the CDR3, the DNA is TGTGCCAGCAGCCAACGCGGGGGGCCCCTCGGGGATACGCAGTATTTT. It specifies CASSQRGGPLGDTQYF.